This T cell receptor beta chain was identified during a study of blood T cell repertoires in COVID-19. Study-wide context: Italy, Spain and the United States were the sources of the convalescent and acute COVID-19 samples. PBMCs, B-cell-depleted T cells, or T cells provided the cDNA or gDNA that made up the material.

The CDR3 runs to 15 residues. Losses at the gene ends were 4 bases for V and 7 bases for J; bases not matched to a gene: 12. The germline V gene encodes CDR1 MDHEN and CDR2 SYDVKM. Enrollment of patients from Seattle took place during active infection, with longitudinal follow-up. Original data processing: Quantification of nucleated cells was approximated via reference gene primer amplification. TCRdb's table, derived via immunoSEQ multiplex PCR, lists solely in-frame clones and lacks some. V, J and clone size were drawn from that table, and D and trimming were deduced from the DNA. The profile shows 200,000 to 300,000 clones, nearly 95% of them singletons.

This sequence joins TRBV28 and TRBJ1-2; 7 bases are a match to TRBD1. The TCR comes from a young man with COVID-19, enrolled during active disease. The sample taken for sequencing was peripheral blood. CDR3 sequence (DNA): TGTGCCAGCAGTTCACCAAACAGGGGAGTCGGTGGCTACACCTTC. It codes for CASSSPNRGVGGYTF.